This is a list of T cell receptor beta chains from one sample in a study of shared clonotypes between healthy human individuals. The data were produced by immunoSEQ multiplex PCR, yet TCRdb's version contains in-frame clones alone and is incomplete. The repertoire includes approximately 500,000 clones, about 96% of them detected once, and about 0.054% sits in the top ten. The source material was naive CD4+ T cells sorted from blood. The receptors were sampled from a woman between 25 and 40 years old in good health. The CDR3 runs from the conserved cysteine through the conserved F or W. The D gene is left open where the match is weak. Some rows have no size entry. The others give once, few or many, or a class for an expanded clone.

V gene	J gene	clone size	D gene	CDR3 DNA	CDR3 protein
TRBV7-3	TRBJ2-3	once	TRBD2	TGTGCCAGCAGCCCAGGAAGCGGGAGTATAGATACGCAGTATTTT	CASSPGSGSIDTQYF
TRBV18	TRBJ2-1	-	-	TGTGCCAGCTCACCGTCCCAGAGCTCCTACAATGAGCAGTTCTTC	CASSPSQSSYNEQFF
TRBV5-1	TRBJ2-3	-	TRBD2	TGCGCCAGCAGCCCGACTAGCGGGACCACAGATACGCAGTATTTT	CASSPTSGTTDTQYF
TRBV25-1	TRBJ1-1	-	-	TGTGCCAGCACCCTTGATCTGAACACTGAAGCTTTCTTT	CASTLDLNTEAFF
TRBV18	TRBJ1-1	-	-	TGTGCCAGCTCAGGTCGTGGGGCCCCTGAAGCTTTCTTT	CASSGRGAPEAFF
TRBV27	TRBJ1-1	-	-	TGTGCCAGCAGTTTATCAATACGGGACACTGAAGCTTTCTTT	CASSLSIRDTEAFF
TRBV18	TRBJ2-1	-	-	TGTGCCAGCTCACCACAGAACGAGCAGTTCTTC	CASSPQNEQFF
TRBV5-1	TRBJ2-3	-	-	TGCGCCAGCAGCTTGGTGGGGGGGCCAGATACGCAGTATTTT	CASSLVGGPDTQYF
TRBV27	TRBJ1-6	-	TRBD1	TGTGCCAGCGGGGGGACAGGGGTGGGTTCACCCCTCCACTTT	CASGGTGVGSPLHF
TRBV28	TRBJ2-5	-	-	TGTGCCAGCAGTCCACCACTAGGGACTCAAGAGACCCAGTACTTC	CASSPPLGTQETQYF
TRBV5-1	TRBJ2-1	-	TRBD2	TGCGCCAGCAGCCCCGGACTAGCGGAAAACAATGAGCAGTTCTTC	CASSPGLAENNEQFF
TRBV7-2	TRBJ2-5	-	TRBD2	TGTGCCAGCAGCCCACGAGGCAAGGGGCGCGGGAGAAGGGAGACCCAGTACTTC	CASSPRGKGRGRRETQYF
TRBV19	TRBJ1-2	-	TRBD1	TGTGCCAGTAGTCTCGACTCGGGACAGGGAAGATATGGCTACACCTTC	CASSLDSGQGRYGYTF
TRBV10-2	TRBJ1-1	-	-	TGCGCCAGCAGTTCCAGTCCCTCTTCTAGGCGTACTGAAGCTTTCTTT	CASSSSPSSRRTEAFF
TRBV11-3	TRBJ2-7	-	TRBD1	TGTGCCAGCAGCTTAACAGGGGACTACGAGCAGTACTTC	CASSLTGDYEQYF
TRBV19	TRBJ2-1	-	TRBD2	TGTGCCAGTAGGACTCTAGCGGGAGAATTCAATGAGCAGTTCTTC	CASRTLAGEFNEQFF
TRBV2	TRBJ1-3	-	-	TGTGCCAGCAGCTGGACAGTTGGAAACACCATATATTTT	CASSWTVGNTIYF
TRBV7-9	TRBJ1-3	-	-	TGTGCCAGCAGCTTAGCGGGAGTCTCTGGAAACACCATATATTTT	CASSLAGVSGNTIYF
TRBV29-1	TRBJ2-5	-	-	TGCAGCCTGATTCGGGGGGCGCGGGGAGAGACCCAGTACTTC	CSLIRGARGETQYF
TRBV27	TRBJ2-7	-	-	TGTGCCAGCAGTTTAGTAGGCCCTCCCTACGAGCAGTACTTC	CASSLVGPPYEQYF
TRBV28	TRBJ1-2	-	-	TGTGCCAGCAGGCCGGGCGGGACATTTAACTATGGCTACACCTTC	CASRPGGTFNYGYTF
TRBV5-6	TRBJ2-7	once	TRBD1	TGTGCCAGCAGCTTGGAGGGACAGTCCACCTACGAGCAGTACTTC	CASSLEGQSTYEQYF
TRBV16	TRBJ2-3	-	TRBD2	TGTGCCAGCAGCCAATCCAAGCGGGAGGGGACAGATACGCAGTATTTT	CASSQSKREGTDTQYF
TRBV7-8	TRBJ2-2	-	-	TGTGCCAGCAGCCTAGGGAGAGGGGAGCCTCTGGCCGGGGAGCTGTTTTTT	CASSLGRGEPLAGELFF
TRBV9	TRBJ1-2	-	TRBD1	TGTGCCAGCAGCGGGACAGGGGGGAACTATGGCTACACCTTC	CASSGTGGNYGYTF
TRBV19	TRBJ2-5	-	TRBD1	TGTGCCAGTACCGGACAGGGAGGAAATCGGTGGTACTTC	CASTGQGGNRWYF
TRBV21-1	TRBJ2-3	-	-	TGTGCCACCTTCGGGGGTTCCCCAGATACGCAGTATTTT	CATFGGSPDTQYF
TRBV5-1	TRBJ2-7	-	-	TGCGCCAGCAGAGTGGACAGCCTCTCCTACGAGCAGTACTTC	CASRVDSLSYEQYF
TRBV7-9	TRBJ2-7	-	-	TGTGCCAGCAGCTTAGGCGCAAACTCCTACGAGCAGTACTTC	CASSLGANSYEQYF
TRBV18	TRBJ1-1	-	-	TGTGCCAGCTCACCCGACAGGTTGAACACTGAAGCTTTCTTT	CASSPDRLNTEAFF
TRBV30	TRBJ1-2	-	-	TGTGCCTGGAGTGTAGCCAATGGCTACACCTTC	CAWSVANGYTF
TRBV5-1	TRBJ2-7	-	TRBD1	TGCGCCAGCAGCCAGGGACAGGCAACCTACGAGCAGTACTTC	CASSQGQATYEQYF
TRBV25-1	TRBJ2-7	-	-	TGTGCCAGCAGTGCTTCCTACGAGCAGTACTTC	CASSASYEQYF
TRBV10-3	TRBJ1-5	-	-	TGTGCCATCAGTGTACAGTGGGATCAGCCCCAGCATTTT	CAISVQWDQPQHF
TRBV20-1	TRBJ2-3	-	-	TGCAGTGTGGTCCCCACAGATACGCAGTATTTT	CSVVPTDTQYF
TRBV27	TRBJ1-4	-	-	TGTGCCAGCGCGAATCAAGGCCAGCATAATGAAAAACTGTTTTTT	CASANQGQHNEKLFF
TRBV6-1	TRBJ2-1	-	-	TGTGCCAGCAGTGATAGGGGCGGTGAGCAGTTCTTC	CASSDRGGEQFF
TRBV28	TRBJ1-5	-	TRBD1	TGTGCCAGCTATCCAGGGGGACATCAGCCCCAGCATTTT	CASYPGGHQPQHF
TRBV15	TRBJ2-7	-	-	TGTGCCACCAGCAGAGTTGGTCTGAATAGCGACGAGCAGTACTTC	CATSRVGLNSDEQYF
TRBV7-6	TRBJ1-5	-	-	TGTGCCAGCAGCTTAGGGACAGAACAGCCCCAGCATTTT	CASSLGTEQPQHF
TRBV5-1	TRBJ2-7	-	-	TGCGCCAGCAGCTTGGGGGGCGCCGAAACCTACGAGCAGTACTTC	CASSLGGAETYEQYF
TRBV2	TRBJ2-5	-	-	TGTGCCAGCAGCCTAGGGCAAGAGACCCAGTACTTC	CASSLGQETQYF
TRBV19	TRBJ1-2	-	-	TGTGCCAGTAGTATAGAGGCAGGGAGGACGGTCTATGGCTACACCTTC	CASSIEAGRTVYGYTF
TRBV7-3	TRBJ2-1	-	TRBD1	TGTGCCAGCAGCTTAATACAGGGGACCTACAATGAGCAGTTCTTC	CASSLIQGTYNEQFF
TRBV6-1	TRBJ1-1	-	-	TGTGCCAGCGACCAGGTCACTGAAGCTTTCTTT	CASDQVTEAFF
TRBV7-9	TRBJ1-2	-	TRBD1	TGTGCCAGCAGCCCGGGACAGCCCATCTATGGCTACACCTTC	CASSPGQPIYGYTF
TRBV19	TRBJ1-5	-	-	TGTACCAGTTTTAACCGGAATAGCAATCAGCCCCAGCATTTT	CTSFNRNSNQPQHF
TRBV27	TRBJ2-1	-	-	TGTGCCAGCAGCCCGCACACTTCTGGTTACGGGCAGTTCTTC	CASSPHTSGYGQFF
TRBV7-8	TRBJ2-7	-	-	TGTGCCAGCAGCTTAGTCCCCCGTAGCGTTGAATTGGGCGAGCAGTACTTC	CASSLVPRSVELGEQYF
TRBV6-5	TRBJ1-2	-	TRBD1	TGTGCCAGCAAACCCGACAGGGCATCTAACTATGGCTACACCTTC	CASKPDRASNYGYTF
TRBV7-8	TRBJ2-6	-	TRBD2	TGTGCCAGCAGCGTCCTAGCGGGGGCCTCTGGGGCCAACGTCCTGACTTTC	CASSVLAGASGANVLTF
TRBV6-1	TRBJ1-2	-	TRBD1	TGTGCCAGCAACATACAGGGGAGATGGGGCTACACCTTC	CASNIQGRWGYTF
TRBV27	TRBJ1-2	-	TRBD1	TGTGCCAGCAGTCCGACAGGGGTCGAGGCCTATGGCTACACCTTC	CASSPTGVEAYGYTF
TRBV5-6	TRBJ2-1	-	TRBD2	TGTGCCAGCGGGACTAGCGGGAGGTACAATGAGCAGTTCTTC	CASGTSGRYNEQFF
TRBV28	TRBJ2-5	-	-	TGTGCCAGCAGTTTACCCCCCGGGCAGGGTGGGGAGCAGTACTTC	CASSLPPGQGGEQYF
TRBV7-2	TRBJ2-7	-	TRBD1	TGTGCCAGCAGCTTAGGACAGGGATACTACGAGCAGTACTTC	CASSLGQGYYEQYF
TRBV6-6	TRBJ1-5	-	-	TGTGCCAGCACCCCTCGGGGGGGCCGCGATCAGCCCCAGCATTTT	CASTPRGGRDQPQHF
TRBV19	TRBJ2-6	-	-	TGTGCCAGTACCAACGGGGGCTCTGGGGCCAACGTCCTGACTTTC	CASTNGGSGANVLTF
TRBV18	TRBJ2-2	-	TRBD1	TGTGCCAGCTCACCACTGGACAGGGGTGTCGGGGAGCTGTTTTTT	CASSPLDRGVGELFF